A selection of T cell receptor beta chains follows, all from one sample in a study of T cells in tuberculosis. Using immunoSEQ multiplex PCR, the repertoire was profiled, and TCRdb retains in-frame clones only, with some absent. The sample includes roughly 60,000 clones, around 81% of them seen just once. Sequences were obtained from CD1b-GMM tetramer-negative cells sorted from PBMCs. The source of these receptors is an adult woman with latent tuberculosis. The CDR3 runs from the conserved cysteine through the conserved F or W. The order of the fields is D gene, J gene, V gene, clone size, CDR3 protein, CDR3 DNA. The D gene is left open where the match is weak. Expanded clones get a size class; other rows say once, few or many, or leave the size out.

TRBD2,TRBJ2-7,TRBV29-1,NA,CSVEGASGSYEQYF,TGCAGCGTTGAGGGAGCTAGCGGGAGTTACGAGCAGTACTTC
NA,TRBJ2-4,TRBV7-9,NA,CASGGLAKNIQYF,TGTGCCAGCGGGGGGTTAGCCAAAAACATTCAGTACTTC
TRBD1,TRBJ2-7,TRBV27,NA,CASSSGQGHSYEQYF,TGTGCCAGCAGCTCGGGACAGGGGCACTCCTACGAGCAGTACTTC
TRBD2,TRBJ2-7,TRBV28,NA,CASSLVGGRAGVGEQYF,TGTGCCAGCAGTTTAGTGGGCGGGAGGGCCGGAGTGGGCGAGCAGTACTTC
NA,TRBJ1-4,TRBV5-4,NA,CATGRGQGIEKLFF,TGTGCGACCGGACGAGGCCAGGGGATTGAAAAACTGTTTTTT
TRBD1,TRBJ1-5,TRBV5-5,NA,CASSVWAGGGQPQHF,TGTGCCAGCAGCGTGTGGGCAGGGGGCGGTCAGCCCCAGCATTTT
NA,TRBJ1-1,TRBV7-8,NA,CASSPSRGQNTEAFF,TGTGCCAGCAGCCCCTCGCGGGGGCAGAACACTGAAGCTTTCTTT
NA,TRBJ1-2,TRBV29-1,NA,CSAQTLRDGDYGYTF,TGCAGCGCCCAGACTCTCAGGGATGGCGACTATGGCTACACCTTC
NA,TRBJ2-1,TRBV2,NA,CASSVGGSYNEQFF,TGTGCCAGCAGTGTAGGGGGCTCCTACAATGAGCAGTTCTTC
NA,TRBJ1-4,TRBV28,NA,CASRNNRAINEKLFF,TGTGCCAGCAGGAATAACAGGGCTATTAATGAAAAACTGTTTTTT
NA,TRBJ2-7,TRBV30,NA,CAWSVRGDEQYF,TGTGCCTGGAGTGTACGCGGGGACGAGCAGTACTTC
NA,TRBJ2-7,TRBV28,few,CASRLQGIRLSYEQYF,TGTGCCAGCAGACTCCAGGGGATCCGTCTTTCCTACGAGCAGTACTTC
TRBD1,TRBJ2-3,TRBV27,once,CASSLGQVQDTQYF,TGTGCCAGCAGTTTAGGACAGGTCCAGGATACGCAGTATTTT
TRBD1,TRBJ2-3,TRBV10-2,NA,CASSVGQGSTDTQYF,TGCGCCAGCAGCGTAGGACAGGGGTCCACAGATACGCAGTATTTT
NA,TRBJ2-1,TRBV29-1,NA,CSVERQVGNEQFF,TGCAGCGTTGAACGGCAGGTTGGCAATGAGCAGTTCTTC
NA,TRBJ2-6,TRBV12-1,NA,CASSSEIGQSRANVLTF,TGTGCCAGCAGCAGTGAAATAGGACAAAGTCGGGCCAACGTCCTGACTTTC
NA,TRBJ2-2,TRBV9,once,CASSVAPVTGELFF,TGTGCCAGCAGCGTAGCTCCGGTCACCGGGGAGCTGTTTTTT
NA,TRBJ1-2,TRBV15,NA,CATSREGGGYGYTF,TGTGCCACCAGCAGAGAGGGGGGGGGCTATGGCTACACCTTC
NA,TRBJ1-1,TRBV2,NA,CASAQGTTEAFF,TGTGCCAGCGCCCAGGGGACCACTGAAGCTTTCTTT
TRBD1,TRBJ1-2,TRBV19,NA,CASTQTGEVNGYTF,TGTGCCAGTACTCAAACAGGGGAAGTAAATGGCTACACCTTC
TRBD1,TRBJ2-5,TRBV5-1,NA,CASSKGARETQYF,TGCGCCAGCAGCAAGGGGGCCCGGGAGACCCAGTACTTC
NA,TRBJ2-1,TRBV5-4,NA,CASSLTAQNEQFF,TGTGCCAGCAGCTTGACCGCTCAGAATGAGCAGTTCTTC
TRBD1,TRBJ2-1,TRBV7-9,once,CASSFGTGDRNEQFF,TGTGCCAGCAGCTTTGGGACAGGGGACAGGAATGAGCAGTTCTTC
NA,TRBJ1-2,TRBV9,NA,CASSEQGIGGYTF,TGTGCCAGCAGTGAACAGGGCATTGGCGGCTACACCTTC
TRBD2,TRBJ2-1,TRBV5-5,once,CASSRWTSNEQFF,TGTGCCAGCAGCCGATGGACTAGTAATGAGCAGTTCTTC
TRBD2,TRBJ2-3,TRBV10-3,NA,CAISEWAGGSTDTQYF,TGTGCCATCAGTGAATGGGCGGGGGGTAGCACAGATACGCAGTATTTT
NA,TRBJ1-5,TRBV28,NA,CASGSGGYQPQHF,TGTGCCAGCGGATCGGGGGGGTATCAGCCCCAGCATTTT
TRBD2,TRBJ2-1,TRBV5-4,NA,CASNPGLAYNEQFF,TGTGCCAGCAACCCGGGACTAGCATACAATGAGCAGTTCTTC
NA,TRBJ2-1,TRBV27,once,CASSLGGTTYNEQFF,TGTGCCAGCAGCCTGGGGGGTACCACCTACAATGAGCAGTTCTTC
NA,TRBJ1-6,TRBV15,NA,CATSRSRGAPLHF,TGTGCCACCAGCAGATCTCGGGGGGCACCCCTCCACTTT
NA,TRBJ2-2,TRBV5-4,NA,CASSRPWEGAGELFF,TGTGCCAGCAGCCGACCCTGGGAAGGGGCCGGGGAGCTGTTTTTT
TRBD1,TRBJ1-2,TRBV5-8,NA,CASSLVTGGEYGYTF,TGTGCCAGCAGCTTGGTGACAGGGGGCGAATATGGCTACACCTTC
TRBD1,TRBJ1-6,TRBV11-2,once,CASSPRTGVYNSPLHF,TGTGCCAGCAGCCCCAGGACAGGGGTTTATAATTCACCCCTCCACTTT
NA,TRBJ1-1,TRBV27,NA,CASTLRGTEAFF,TGTGCCAGCACCCTCCGAGGAACTGAAGCTTTCTTT
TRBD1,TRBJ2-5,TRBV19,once,CASRGTGGKETQYF,TGTGCCAGTAGAGGGACAGGGGGTAAAGAGACCCAGTACTTC
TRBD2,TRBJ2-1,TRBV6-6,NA,CASSRGGEQFF,TGTGCCAGCAGTCGGGGGGGTGAGCAGTTCTTC
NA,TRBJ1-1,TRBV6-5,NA,CASSSGVNTEAFF,TGTGCCAGCAGTAGCGGGGTGAACACTGAAGCTTTCTTT
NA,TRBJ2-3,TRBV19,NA,CASSMPQATDTQYF,TGTGCCAGTAGCATGCCTCAGGCGACAGATACGCAGTATTTT
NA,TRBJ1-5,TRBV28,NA,CASSRDFNQPQHF,TGTGCCAGCAGTAGGGACTTTAATCAGCCCCAGCATTTT
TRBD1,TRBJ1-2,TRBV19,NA,CASSRIGTGFAYGYTF,TGTGCCAGTAGTAGAATCGGGACAGGGTTTGCCTATGGCTACACCTTC
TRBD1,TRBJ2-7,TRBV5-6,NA,CASSRGQGSYEQYF,TGTGCCAGCAGCCGGGGACAGGGTAGCTACGAGCAGTACTTC
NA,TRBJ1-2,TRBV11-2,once,CASSFPAINYGYTF,TGTGCCAGCAGCTTTCCAGCGATTAACTATGGCTACACCTTC
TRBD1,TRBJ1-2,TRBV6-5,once,CASSTDRLFYGYTF,TGTGCCAGCAGTACGGACAGGCTTTTCTATGGCTACACCTTC
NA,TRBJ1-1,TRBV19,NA,CASSIDPPPGTEAFF,TGTGCCAGTAGTATAGATCCCCCGCCCGGGACTGAAGCTTTCTTT
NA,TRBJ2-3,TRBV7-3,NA,CASSLGHSTDTQYF,TGTGCCAGCAGCTTAGGGCATAGCACAGATACGCAGTATTTT
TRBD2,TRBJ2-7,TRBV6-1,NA,CASSPRAGGGDEQYF,TGTGCCAGCAGTCCTCGAGCGGGGGGGGGAGACGAGCAGTACTTC
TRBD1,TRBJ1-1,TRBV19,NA,CASSTLTGGNTEAFF,TGTGCCAGTAGTACCCTCACAGGGGGGAACACTGAAGCTTTCTTT
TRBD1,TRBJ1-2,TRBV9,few,CASSARTGSNYGYTF,TGTGCCAGCAGCGCCCGGACAGGTTCTAACTATGGCTACACCTTC
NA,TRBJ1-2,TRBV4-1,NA,CASSQDRSLGYGYTF,TGCGCCAGCAGCCAAGACAGGTCCCTCGGCTATGGCTACACCTTC
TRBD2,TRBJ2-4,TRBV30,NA,CAWRSLAGNIQYF,TGTGCCTGGAGGTCCCTAGCGGGAAACATTCAGTACTTC
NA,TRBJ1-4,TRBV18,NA,CASSPRADRATNEKLFF,TGTGCCAGCTCACCGCGGGCAGATCGCGCAACTAATGAAAAACTGTTTTTT
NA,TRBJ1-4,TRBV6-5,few,CASSYSQTNEKLFF,TGTGCCAGCAGTTATTCGCAGACTAATGAAAAACTGTTTTTT
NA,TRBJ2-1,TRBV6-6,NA,CASSYSSGNEQFF,TGTGCCAGCAGTTACTCGAGTGGCAATGAGCAGTTCTTC
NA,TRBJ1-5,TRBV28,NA,CASNSGAVQPQHF,TGTGCCAGCAACAGCGGGGCGGTTCAGCCCCAGCATTTT
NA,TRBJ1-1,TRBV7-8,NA,CASSLVGRNTEAFF,TGTGCCAGCAGCTTAGTGGGGAGGAACACTGAAGCTTTCTTT
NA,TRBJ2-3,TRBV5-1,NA,CASSLSSPDTQYF,TGCGCCAGCAGCTTGAGCTCACCAGATACGCAGTATTTT
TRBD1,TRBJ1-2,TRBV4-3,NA,CASSQDQGQGTGYTF,TGCGCCAGCAGCCAAGATCAGGGACAGGGGACTGGCTACACCTTC
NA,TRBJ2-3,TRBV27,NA,CASSIPGQITQYF,TGTGCCAGCAGTATCCCTGGACAGATTACGCAGTATTTT
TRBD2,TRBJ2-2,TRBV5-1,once,CASSSGLAVTTGELFF,TGCGCCAGCAGCTCGGGACTAGCGGTCACCACCGGGGAGCTGTTTTTT
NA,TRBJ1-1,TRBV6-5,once,CASSYSRQPNTEAFF,TGTGCCAGCAGTTACTCGCGGCAGCCGAACACTGAAGCTTTCTTT